These 17 T cell receptor beta chains share one sample of origin, sequenced in a study of blood T cell repertoires in COVID-19. Only in-frame clones appear in the TCRdb table, and some are missing; sequencing was by immunoSEQ multiplex PCR. This table has around 180,000 clones, roughly four fifths appearing once. Sequencing was performed on peripheral blood. Receptor source: a woman aged 25 to 45 with acute or convalescent COVID-19.

This clone was picked up one time. This chain joins TRBV5-1 and TRBJ2-3; 12 nucleotides match TRBD2. Germline V lookup: CDR1 SGHRS, CDR2 YFSETQ. The V and J ends lost 4 bases and 5 bases, in that order; junction bases with no gene match: 5. The CDR3 runs to 15 residues. As DNA, the CDR3 is TGCGCCAGCAGCCGGACTAGCGGGGACTTAGATACGCAGTATTTT. Translating it yields CASSRTSGDLDTQYF.

In its sample, this clone was seen once. The V gene is TRBV28, the J gene TRBJ2-7, with a weak D call TRBD1 (5 bases). V was pared by 6 bases and J by 0 bases, with 9 bases between. Per germline, CDR1 MDHEN and CDR2 SYDVKM. The CDR3 extends over 13 amino acids. The CDR3 is CASSIDSSYEQYF. The CDR3 DNA reads as TGTGCCAGCAGCATCGACAGCTCCTACGAGCAGTACTTC.

The chain carries TRBV14 and TRBJ2-1, with TRBD2 identical over 12 bases. CDR1 and CDR2 from the germline V gene are SGHDN and FVKESK. Trimming removed 4 bases from V and 4 bases from J; junction bases left unmatched: 5. This CDR3 contains 16 residues. The CDR3 coding sequence is TGTGCCAGCAGCCGACAGGGACTAGCGGGTTACAATGAGCAGTTCTTC. Encoded protein: CASSRQGLAGYNEQFF.

This chain uses TRBV19 with TRBJ2-1; TRBD1 matches 9 bases. CDR3 length: 16 residues. Germline CDR1 and CDR2: LNHDA and SQIVND (reference sequence). Trimming took 2 bases from V and 2 from J; bases not matched to a gene: 4. In DNA, the CDR3 is TGTGCCAGTAGTATACAACAGGGGGCGGCCTACAATGAGCAGTTCTTC. Translation: CASSIQQGAAYNEQFF.

The CDR3 region is CASSFGQRMNTEAFF. Written as DNA, the CDR3 is TGTGCCAGTAGTTTCGGACAGAGGATGAACACTGAAGCTTTCTTT. This chain uses TRBV19 with TRBJ1-1; possibly TRBD1 for D (6 bases). This CDR3 spans 15 amino acids. Germline-derived CDR1 and CDR2 are LNHDA and SQIVND (reference sequence). Trimming took off 5 bases at V and 0 bases at J, with 13 bases between the two ends.

The J gene is TRBJ2-7, the V gene TRBV5-1; 9 bases agree with TRBD1. CDR1 and CDR2 (germline): SGHRS, YFSETQ. The CDR3 loop spans 17 amino acids. With 2 bases clipped from V and 7 bases from J, the junction kept 16 bases outside the gene matches. DNA for the CDR3: TGCGCCAGCAGCTTACCTAGTACAGGGGGCTGGCTGTATGAGCAGTACTTC. Protein sequence: CASSLPSTGGWLYEQYF. The entire variable domain, with the rest obtained from reference TRBV5-1 and TRBJ2-7, is as follows: KAGVTQTPRYLIKTRGQQVTLSCSPISGHRSVSWYQQTPGQGLQFLFEYFSETQRNKGNFPGRFSGRQFSNSRSEMNVSTLELGDSALYLCASSLPSTGGWLYEQYFGPGTRLTVT.

The V and J genes are TRBV4-1 and TRBJ1-2; D not resolved. V was pared by 1 base and J by 4 bases, with 16 bases between. Germline values: CDR1 MGHRA, CDR2 YSYEKL. The CDR3 has 16 amino acids. The CDR3 coding sequence is TGCGCCAGCAGCCAAGTCCACCCCGGGAGCTTCTATGGCTACACCTTC. Translated, it gives CASSQVHPGSFYGYTF.

The chain combines TRBV20-1 with TRBJ1-2; 9 bases agree with TRBD1. The CDR3 sequence is 15 residues long. J lost 4 bases, V lost 3 bases, and 9 bases had no gene match. Per germline, CDR1 DFQATT and CDR2 SNEGSKA (reference sequence). In nucleotides, the CDR3 is TGCAGTGCTAGTGATACAGGGGGCGAATTCTATGGCTACACCTTC. This gives the protein CSASDTGGEFYGYTF.

The rearrangement links TRBV7-3 to TRBJ1-6; D is possibly TRBD1 (6 bases). The CDR3 runs 15 residues. Trimming stripped 5 bases from V and 7 bases from J, with 15 bases between. CDR1 SGHTA and CDR2 FQGTGA come from the germline V gene. CDR3 loop: CASSVGGWGNSPLHF. The CDR3 DNA follows: TGTGCCAGCAGCGTTGGGGGCTGGGGGAATTCACCCCTCCACTTT. The whole variable domain, remainder taken from reference TRBV7-3 and TRBJ1-6, is GAGVSQTPSNKVTEKGKYVELRCDPISGHTALYWYRQSLGQGPEFLIYFQGTGAADDSGLPNDRFFAVRPEGSVSTLKIQRTERGDSAVYLCASSVGGWGNSPLHFGNGTRLTVT.

The rearrangement links TRBV9 to TRBJ1-2, with TRBD1 as a possible D gene (5 bases). The germline V gene encodes CDR1 SGDLS and CDR2 YYNGEE. V was pared by 4 bases and J by 3 bases, with 7 bases between. This CDR3 contains 12 residues. The CDR3 protein is CASSLRDYGYTF. The CDR3, as DNA: TGTGCCAGCAGCCTCAGGGACTATGGCTACACCTTC. Full variable domain (missing parts from reference TRBV9 and TRBJ1-2): DSGVTQTPKHLITATGQRVTLRCSPRSGDLSVYWYQQSLDQGLQFLIQYYNGEERAKGNILERFSAQQFPDLHSELNLSSLELGDSALYFCASSLRDYGYTFGSGTRLTVV.

The gene calls are TRBV6-1 and TRBJ1-1; D gene uncertain. Per germline, CDR1 MNHNS and CDR2 SASEGT. This CDR3 is 15 amino acids long. Between the trimmed V and J ends, which lost 3 bases and 0 bases, there was a span of 11 bases. This chain's CDR3 is CASSDPLGMNTEAFF. Written as DNA, the CDR3 is TGTGCCAGCAGTGATCCCCTGGGCATGAACACTGAAGCTTTCTTT.

V usage is TRBV5-1 and J usage is TRBJ2-5; a possible D gene is TRBD2 (6 bases). V shed 4 bases and J shed 4 bases, with 11 bases lying between them. This CDR3 has 13 amino acids. Germline V gene sequence: CDR1 SGHRS, CDR2 YFSETQ. CDR3 DNA sequence: TGCGCCAGCAGCCTAAAGGGAGGAGAGACCCAGTACTTC. Its protein is CASSLKGGETQYF.

This clone was counted a single time. The chain has TRBV11-2 and TRBJ2-7; the match to TRBD2 covers 11 bases. The germline V gene has CDR1 SGHAT and CDR2 FQNNGV. The CDR3 has 15 residues. V lost 6 bases and J lost 0; bases outside the gene matches: 4. The DNA for the CDR3 is TGTGCCAGCAGTCTAGGACTAGCGGGCTCCTACGAGCAGTACTTC. Encoded protein: CASSLGLAGSYEQYF.

The chain is built from TRBV2 and TRBJ1-6, with D hard to call. This CDR3 has 12 amino acids. The V gene lost 7 bases and the J gene lost 7 bases, with 8 bases spanning the gap. Germline V gene data show CDR1 as SNHLY and CDR2 as FYNNEI. The CDR3, as DNA: TGTGCCAGCAACCCACAGAATTCACCCCTCCACTTT. Its protein is CASNPQNSPLHF.

The V call is TRBV10-3, the J call TRBJ1-4; D remains ambiguous. CDR1 and CDR2 (germline): ENHRY, SYGVKD. Trimming stripped 2 bases from V and 8 bases from J, with 6 bases between. CDR3 size: 12 residues. As DNA, the CDR3 is TGTGCCATCAGTGAGCGTTCCGAAAAACTGTTTTTT. As protein: CAISERSEKLFF.

This clone has just a few counts. The chain has TRBV6-2 or TRBV6-3 and TRBJ2-1; 10 nucleotides agree with TRBD1. Germline V gene data show CDR1 as MNHEY and CDR2 as SVGEGT. The CDR3 is 18 residues long. V shed 0 bases and J 7 bases; nucleotides not matched to a gene: 12. This CDR3 reads CASSYSLHRDRGGNEQFF. In nucleotides, the CDR3 is TGTGCCAGCAGTTACTCGTTACACCGGGACAGGGGAGGGAATGAGCAGTTCTTC.

This sequence joins TRBV7-8 and TRBJ1-2; D is perhaps TRBD1 (5 bases). CDR1 and CDR2 (germline): SGHVS, FQNEAQ. This CDR3 has 15 residues. V dropped 5 bases and J dropped 5 bases, with 18 bases sitting between them. CDR3 region: CASSVRARGIYGYTF. In DNA form, the CDR3 reads TGTGCCAGCAGCGTCAGGGCGCGGGGGATTTATGGCTACACCTTC.